Listed below are T cell receptor beta chains from one sample, sequenced in a study of blood T cell repertoires in COVID-19. Assay used: immunoSEQ multiplex PCR; TCRdb lists only in-frame clones, some missing. The table shows about 240,000 clones, with roughly 86% occurring only once. Sequencing was carried out using peripheral blood. The receptors derive from a woman aged 45-65 years with COVID-19, enrolled during active disease. CDR3s include the opening cysteine and the closing phenylalanine or tryptophan. A D gene is named only where the DNA matches it firmly. Clone sizes are given selectively: once, few, many, or a class where the clone is expanded.

J | V | size | D | CDR3 | DNA
TRBJ2-5 | TRBV30 | . | TRBD1 | CAWSLYGTGGETQYF | TGTGCCTGGAGTCTCTACGGGACAGGGGGGGAGACCCAGTACTTC
TRBJ1-2 | TRBV19 | . | TRBD1 | CASSATGGAGGYTF | TGTGCCAGTAGTGCCACAGGGGGCGCGGGCGGCTACACCTTC
TRBJ2-7 | TRBV12-5 | . | TRBD1 | CASGLVLDRAGGEQYF | TGTGCTAGTGGTTTGGTCCTGGACAGGGCGGGTGGGGAGCAGTACTTC
TRBJ2-5 | TRBV7-9 | . | . | CASSRRVQETQYF | TGTGCCAGCTCCAGGAGGGTCCAAGAGACCCAGTACTTC
TRBJ2-5 | TRBV19 | few | TRBD2 | CASRRGSGGTQETQYF | TGTGCCAGTAGAAGGGGTAGCGGGGGGACACAAGAGACCCAGTACTTC
TRBJ2-2 | TRBV5-6 | . | . | CASSLERQGMFGELFF | TGTGCCAGCAGCTTGGAACGGCAGGGGATGTTCGGGGAGCTGTTTTTT
TRBJ2-1 | TRBV5-1 | once | . | CASSLVQGLRNEQFF | TGCGCCAGCAGCTTGGTACAGGGCTTGAGGAATGAGCAGTTCTTC
TRBJ2-4 | TRBV15 | . | . | CATAGYGAKNIQYF | TGTGCCACCGCAGGGTACGGAGCCAAAAACATTCAGTACTTC
TRBJ1-1 | TRBV11-3 | . | . | CASSLLPTGGTEAFF | TGTGCCAGCAGCTTATTACCAACGGGGGGGACTGAAGCTTTCTTT
TRBJ1-6 | TRBV5-1 | few | . | CASSPGEGISPLHF | TGCGCCAGCAGCCCCGGTGAGGGTATTTCACCCCTCCACTTT
TRBJ2-1 | TRBV5-1 | . | TRBD1 | CASSFHGQGHYNEQFF | TGCGCCAGCAGTTTCCACGGACAGGGGCACTACAATGAGCAGTTCTTC
TRBJ2-6 | TRBV28 | . | TRBD1 | CASSLTGGLTGANVLTF | TGTGCCAGCAGTTTAACAGGGGGACTCACTGGGGCCAACGTCCTGACTTTC
TRBJ2-2 | TRBV29-1 | . | . | CSVAVRVGTGELFF | TGCAGCGTTGCTGTCAGGGTCGGAACCGGGGAGCTGTTTTTT
TRBJ1-5 | TRBV7-2 | . | . | CASSLRGGNQPQHF | TGTGCCAGCAGCTTAAGAGGGGGTAATCAGCCCCAGCATTTT
TRBJ1-2 | TRBV3-1/TRBV3-2 | . | . | CASSQSSRGAGGYTF | TGTGCCAGCAGCCAAAGCTCCCGGGGGGCGGGGGGCTACACCTTC
TRBJ1-1 | TRBV7-2 | . | TRBD1 | CASSSWTGGTEAFF | TGTGCCAGCAGCTCGTGGACAGGGGGCACTGAAGCTTTCTTT
TRBJ1-3 | TRBV18 | . | . | CASSLGRGGNTIYF | TGTGCCAGCTCACTCGGAAGGGGCGGAAACACCATATATTTT
TRBJ2-7 | TRBV5-1 | . | TRBD1 | CASSRGTGIYEQYF | TGCGCCAGCAGCAGAGGGACAGGGATCTACGAGCAGTACTTC
TRBJ2-7 | TRBV7-2 | . | TRBD1 | CASSLVGTGVEVDNEQYF | TGTGCCAGCAGCTTAGTTGGGACAGGGGTCGAGGTCGACAACGAGCAGTACTTC
TRBJ1-2 | TRBV27 | once | . | CASTPRGYDYGYTF | TGTGCCAGCACCCCCCGAGGGTACGACTATGGCTACACCTTC
TRBJ1-1 | TRBV14 | . | TRBD1 | CASSRTTGVRTEAFF | TGTGCCAGCAGCCGGACCACAGGGGTTCGCACTGAAGCTTTCTTT
TRBJ1-1 | TRBV7-9 | once | . | CASSLSQGNTEAFF | TGTGCCAGCAGCCTTTCACAGGGAAACACTGAAGCTTTCTTT
TRBJ1-6 | TRBV6-4 | . | TRBD1 | CASTPGTGSDSPLHF | TGTGCCAGCACTCCTGGGACAGGGAGTGATTCACCCCTCCACTTT
TRBJ2-7 | TRBV7-9 | . | . | CASSSPSGRAPEQYF | TGTGCCAGCAGCTCGCCGAGTGGGCGGGCTCCCGAGCAGTACTTC
TRBJ2-5 | TRBV24-1 | once | TRBD1 | CATSDSGTGDQETQYF | TGTGCCACCAGTGATTCCGGGACAGGGGACCAAGAGACCCAGTACTTC
TRBJ1-1 | TRBV19 | . | TRBD1 | CASLRTGITGTEAFF | TGTGCCAGTCTAAGGACAGGGATCACGGGGACTGAAGCTTTCTTT
TRBJ2-7 | TRBV7-2 | few | . | CASSLVGHKDYEQYF | TGTGCCAGCAGCTTAGTTGGACACAAGGACTACGAGCAGTACTTC
TRBJ1-1 | TRBV18 | . | TRBD1 | CASSPLQGIDTEAFF | TGTGCCAGCTCACCTTTACAGGGGATCGACACTGAAGCTTTCTTT
TRBJ1-3 | TRBV7-2 | . | TRBD1 | CASSTGALGNTIYF | TGTGCCAGCAGCACAGGGGCCCTGGGGAACACCATATATTTT
TRBJ1-2 | TRBV19 | . | . | CASSSAGAGYGYTF | TGTGCCAGTAGTAGTGCGGGGGCCGGGTATGGCTACACCTTC
TRBJ1-4 | TRBV5-6 | . | . | CASSTYQAGGEKLFF | TGTGCCAGCAGCACATACCAGGCGGGGGGTGAAAAACTGTTTTTT
TRBJ1-1 | TRBV14 | . | . | CASSQGTGSEAFF | TGTGCCAGCAGCCAAGGAACAGGGTCTGAAGCTTTCTTT
TRBJ2-3 | TRBV7-9 | . | TRBD2 | CASSLASGGATDTQYF | TGTGCCAGCAGCTTAGCTAGCGGGGGGGCGACAGATACGCAGTATTTT
TRBJ2-7 | TRBV27 | . | . | CASTTRRQGLYEQYF | TGTGCCAGCACCACGCGGAGGCAGGGGCTCTACGAGCAGTACTTC
TRBJ2-3 | TRBV6-2/TRBV6-3 | once | . | CASSYGRGWTDTQYF | TGTGCCAGCAGTTACGGTCGGGGGTGGACAGATACGCAGTATTTT
TRBJ2-3 | TRBV5-1 | . | TRBD2 | CASSSASGGISTDTQYF | TGCGCCAGCAGCTCGGCTAGCGGGGGGATTAGCACAGATACGCAGTATTTT